This T cell receptor (beta chain) was recovered during a study of blood T cell repertoires in COVID-19. The wider study: Acute and convalescent COVID-19 samples came from the United States, Italy and Spain. Sources were T cells, B-cell-depleted T cells, or PBMCs; the material itself was cDNA or gDNA.

Sequenced by immunoSEQ multiplex PCR; TCRdb stores in-frame clones only, minus some. The table records about 110,000 clones, about two thirds of them present only once. The CDR3 extends over 13 amino acids. Germline lookup yields CDR1 SGDLS and CDR2 YYNGEE. Trimming removed 4 bases from V and 4 bases from J, with 11 bases in between. Source material: peripheral blood. V and J are TRBV9 and TRBJ1-2; no reliable D call. The TCR was taken from a human donor with acute or convalescent COVID-19. The donor label of this sample is uncertain. CDR3 residues: CASSRDTIYGYTF. CDR3 DNA sequence: TGTGCCAGCAGCCGAGACACCATCTATGGCTACACCTTC. Full variable domain (rest looked up from reference TRBV9 and TRBJ1-2): DSGVTQTPKHLITATGQRVTLRCSPRSGDLSVYWYQQSLDQGLQFLIQYYNGEERAKGNILERFSAQQFPDLHSELNLSSLELGDSALYFCASSRDTIYGYTFGSGTRLTVV.